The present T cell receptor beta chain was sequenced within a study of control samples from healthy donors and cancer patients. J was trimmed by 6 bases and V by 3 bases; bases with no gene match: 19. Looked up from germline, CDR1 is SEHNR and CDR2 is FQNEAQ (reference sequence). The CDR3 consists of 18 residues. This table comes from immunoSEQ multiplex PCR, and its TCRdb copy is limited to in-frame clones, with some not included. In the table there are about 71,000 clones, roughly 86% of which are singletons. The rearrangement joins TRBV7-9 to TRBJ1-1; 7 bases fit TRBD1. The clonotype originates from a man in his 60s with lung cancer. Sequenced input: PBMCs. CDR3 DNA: TGTGCCAGCAGCTTCTTTCCCCCCCACTTTACAGGGGAAGCTGAAGCTTTCTTT. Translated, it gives CASSFFPPHFTGEAEAFF.